The source of this TCR beta chain is a study of T cell responses to AZD1222 COVID-19 vaccine (TCRdb year 2021). About the investigation overall: AZD1222 recipients with second doses at about 4 weeks or about 12 weeks were pooled, because spike-specific TCR depth and breadth did not differ between schedules. A total of 233 trial participants underwent TCR sequencing, of whom 200 to 220 had received two doses of AZD1222 and approximately 26 had received two doses of the MenACWY control vaccine. Trial participants were enrolled by age into 18-55, 56-69 and 70-plus year subgroups, with roughly 160, 29 and 62 TCR-sequenced participants respectively. Points the paper makes about the study in general: The vaccine-associated CD4 TCRs covered the entire spike protein, and the dominant responses fell in regions 160-218 and 743-854. Conclusions about previously exposed vaccinees are limited because only five to seven AZD1222 recipients were SARS-CoV-2 seropositive at baseline. Most participants were white British and females outnumbered males, and the authors suggested that clonal diversity may have been underestimated. In the small 56-69-year group, the increase in depth fell short of significance, most likely because of low power. Because no day 14 peak-response samples were available, repertoires were characterized only after the peak T cell response. A significant rise in spike-specific TCR breadth and depth was observed after two AZD1222 doses relative to day 0 and relative to MenACWY recipients. Reportedly, almost half of the unique spike-specific TCRs recognized epitopes lying outside the regions that are mutated in the B.1.351 and B.1.1.7 variants.

The sample's time point label, in plain terms: baseline before first vaccination. Vaccinee samples were obtained from the UK trials COV001 and COV002, which included a single-blind randomized controlled phase 2/3 trial of AZD1222 (ChAdOx1 nCoV-19) in healthy adults. For TCRbeta chain sequencing, PBMC samples from trial participants were taken at day 0 and at day 28 after the second dose. Inclusive of the bounding cysteine and phenylalanine, the CDR3 is 15 residues long. The kept DNA is CDR3 alone, 45 bases in frame from the first base. The CDR3 regions of human TCRbeta chains were analyzed by immunosequencing. The authors' analysis ran thus. TCRs in the repertoires were compared against a reference library of SARS-CoV-2-specific TCRs that had been generated with the MIRA antigen-specificity platform. Breadth meant the fraction of unique TCRs that were SARS-CoV-2-associated, whereas depth meant the fraction of total T cells that were SARS-CoV-2-associated. Using the MIRA data, each spike-specific TCR was assigned both to the spike region to which the TCR was reactive and to a CD4 or CD8 class. Log10-transformed breadth and depth values were compared by one-way ANOVA with Sidak's multiple comparisons tests. Held by TCRdb, this immuneACCESS table contains in-frame sequences only and omits some clones. Under half of the omission traces to an unresolved V gene where checked; the cause of the rest is unknown. D and trimming come from the DNA, and the V and J calls and clone size come from that table. The sample table shows around 110,000 clones, and about 90% are seen once. Approximately 7.5% of the sample is held by the ten biggest clonotypes.

Comments on this clone: Its antigen has not been determined. No clone much larger than this one lies a single base away; base qualities are absent.

The specimen was peripheral blood, collected on day 0 of AZD1222 vaccination. The chain is encoded by TRBV21-1 joined to TRBJ1-1; the table gives TRBD1 as D, unverified against the DNA. TRBV21-1 is tagged as a pseudogene. The sequence came from an adult in good health. The DNA sequence is given as TGTGCCAGCAGAGAACCGGGACAGGGTAGCGCTGAAGCTTTCTTT. Its protein reads: CASREPGQGSAEAFF.